A single sample gave rise to the 22 T cell receptor beta chains below, sequenced in a study of shared clonotypes between healthy human individuals. Measured with immunoSEQ multiplex PCR; TCRdb has only the in-frame clones, and not every one. Found here are about a million clones, over 60% of them singletons; the top ten hold about 1.5%. Sequencing was done on a sample of memory CD4+ T cells sorted from blood. Stated subset: CD45RA-negative fraction. The origin of the receptors is a man younger than 35 in good health.

The gene calls are TRBV9 and TRBJ2-1; TRBD2 matches at 8 bases. V lost 0 bases, J lost 8 bases, and 7 bases stayed unmatched. The CDR3 contains 15 residues. The germline gives CDR1 SGDLS, CDR2 YYNGEE. The CDR3 sequence: CASSVDGRAFDEQFF. For the CDR3, the DNA is TGTGCCAGCAGCGTAGACGGGAGGGCCTTCGATGAGCAGTTCTTC.

CDR3 sequence: CASGETGNTIYF. For the CDR3, the DNA is TGCGCCAGCGGGGAGACTGGAAACACCATATATTTT. V usage is TRBV10-2 and J usage is TRBJ1-3; D gene ambiguous. CDR1 and CDR2 (germline): WSHSY, SAAADI. This CDR3 comprises 12 residues. V shed 8 bases and J shed 2 bases, with 7 bases lying between them.

The chain links TRBV7-9 to TRBJ2-6, with D tentatively TRBD1 (5 bases). Trimming cost V 6 bases and J 4 bases, with 13 bases left between them. Germline CDR1 SEHNR, CDR2 FQNEAQ (reference sequence). This CDR3 comprises 15 residues. The CDR3 is CASRPGSAGANVLTF. DNA of the CDR3: TGTGCCAGCAGACCAGGGTCGGCAGGGGCCAACGTCCTGACTTTC. Using reference TRBV7-9 and TRBJ2-6 for the parts outside the CDR3, the full variable domain is DTGVSQNPRHKITKRGQNVTFRCDPISEHNRLYWYRQTLGQGPEFLTYFQNEAQLEKSRLLSDRFSAERPKGSFSTLEIQRTEQGDSAMYLCASRPGSAGANVLTFGAGSRLTVL.

The V call is TRBV18, the J call TRBJ1-4; D may be TRBD1 (6 bases). CDR1 KGHSH and CDR2 LQKENI come from the germline V gene. CDR3 length: 15 residues. Trimming removed 3 bases at V and 3 bases at J, with 11 bases between. In DNA form, the CDR3 reads TGTGCCAGCTCACCCAAACAGGGACCTAATGAAAAACTGTTTTTT. Protein: CASSPKQGPNEKLFF. The variable domain in full, with the rest retrieved from reference TRBV18 and TRBJ1-4, is NAGVMQNPRHLVRRRGQEARLRCSPMKGHSHVYWYRQLPEEGLKFMVYLQKENIIDESGMPKERFSAEFPKEGPSILRIQQVVRGDSAAYFCASSPKQGPNEKLFFGSGTQLSVL.

The chain joins TRBV6-1 to TRBJ2-1; no clear D gene. The CDR3 extends over 13 amino acids. Trimming cost V 0 bases and J 9 bases, with 9 bases left between them. In germline, CDR1 is MNHNS, CDR2 SASEGT. The CDR3 region is CASSEATAAEQFF. The DNA for the CDR3 is TGTGCCAGCAGTGAAGCAACGGCAGCTGAGCAGTTCTTC.

The rearrangement links TRBV19 to TRBJ2-3; D gene unclear. CDR1 is LNHDA, CDR2 SQIVND, per germline (reference sequence). Trimming stripped 8 bases from V and 7 bases from J, with 10 bases between. The CDR3 runs to 11 residues. CDR3: CASEVGYTQYF. CDR3 sequence (DNA): TGTGCCAGTGAGGTAGGGTATACGCAGTATTTT. The full variable domain, with the rest looked up from reference TRBV19 and TRBJ2-3, is DGGITQSPKYLFRKEGQNVTLSCEQNLNHDAMYWYRQDPGQGLRLIYYSQIVNDFQKGDIAEGYSVSREKKESFPLTVTSAQKNPTAFYLCASEVGYTQYFGPGTRLTVL.

This chain uses TRBV6-5 with TRBJ1-2; 9 nucleotides agree with TRBD1. Germline trimming cut 6 bases from V and 5 bases from J; bases unmatched to any gene: 10. The germline V gene has CDR1 MNHEY and CDR2 SVGAGI. There are 15 residues in the CDR3. CDR3 region: CASSTRDRAGYGYTF. CDR3 bases: TGTGCCAGCAGCACTAGGGACAGGGCGGGGTATGGCTACACCTTC.

V and J are TRBV14 and TRBJ2-7; perhaps TRBD2 as D (5 bases). Per germline, CDR1 SGHDN and CDR2 FVKESK. V lost 4 bases and J lost 7, with 14 bases in between. The CDR3 has 13 residues. The CDR3 protein is CASSLRTALEQYF. CDR3 nucleotides: TGTGCCAGCAGCCTTCGGACTGCGCTAGAGCAGTACTTC.

This clone was found a few times. This chain connects TRBV2 to TRBJ2-3, with 12 bases fitting TRBD2. V lost 4 bases, J lost 3 bases, and 5 bases stayed unmatched. Germline values: CDR1 SNHLY, CDR2 FYNNEI. The CDR3 contains 16 residues. Here the CDR3 DNA reads TGTGCCAGCAGTGCCACTAGCGGGAGGTCTACAGATACGCAGTATTTT. Protein product: CASSATSGRSTDTQYF.

This chain joins TRBV5-1 and TRBJ1-3, with unresolved D. The CDR3 runs to 15 residues. V lost 1 base to trimming and J lost 0 bases, with 8 bases between them. From germline, CDR1 is SGHRS and CDR2 YFSETQ. CDR3 coding DNA: TGCGCCAGCAGCTTGAGTCGGGACTCTGGAAACACCATATATTTT. It specifies CASSLSRDSGNTIYF.

This sequence joins TRBV10-3 and TRBJ1-4; D is unclear. V lost 5 bases and J lost 7, with 11 bases in between. The CDR3 loop spans 13 amino acids. Looked up from germline, CDR1 is ENHRY and CDR2 is SYGVKD. CDR3 loop: CAISPGLFEKLFF. CDR3 coding DNA: TGTGCCATCAGTCCGGGCCTCTTTGAAAAACTGTTTTTT.

CDR3 amino acids: CASSPRGLDETQYF. For the CDR3, the DNA is TGTGCCAGCAGCCCTAGGGGGCTTGATGAGACCCAGTACTTC. The chain has TRBV11-2 and TRBJ2-5; 7 bases map to TRBD1. This CDR3 has 14 residues. Germline-derived CDR1 and CDR2 are SGHAT and FQNNGV. V dropped 5 bases and J dropped 5; count of bases not matched to a gene: 8.

The chain employs TRBV7-8 and TRBJ1-5, with D possibly TRBD1 on 5 matching bases. This CDR3 comprises 13 residues. The germline CDR1 and CDR2 sequences are SGHVS and FQNEAQ. V was clipped by 1 base and J by 5 bases, with 6 bases between them. DNA for the CDR3: TGTGCCAGCAGCTTAGGCAGGGATCAGCCCCAGCATTTT. Translating it yields CASSLGRDQPQHF.

The chain uses TRBV4-1 and TRBJ2-1; possibly TRBD2 for D (6 bases). Trimming pared 3 bases from V and 4 bases from J, leaving 16 bases between. This CDR3 has 16 residues. The germline V gene has CDR1 MGHRA and CDR2 YSYEKL. The CDR3 region is CASSQTELASYNEQFF. The CDR3 bases are TGCGCCAGCAGCCAGACGGAGCTAGCGTCTTACAATGAGCAGTTCTTC.

This sequence joins TRBV21-1 and TRBJ2-7; the D call TRBD1 from the table was never checked on the DNA. TRBV21-1 is a listed pseudogene. The CDR3 sequence is 11 residues long. This chain's CDR3 is CASSFHNEQYF. The CDR3 DNA follows: TGTGCCAGCAGCTTCCACAACGAGCAGTACTTC.

Only one count was recorded for this clone. The genes are TRBV19 and TRBJ1-5, with unresolved D. This CDR3 region has 15 residues. V was cut by 5 bases and J by 0 bases, with 11 bases left in between. In germline, CDR1 is LNHDA, CDR2 SQIVND (reference sequence). The CDR3 reads CASSWAGDSNQPQHF. The CDR3 coding sequence is TGTGCCAGTAGTTGGGCCGGCGATAGCAATCAGCCCCAGCATTTT.

This clone has ten or more counts. The gene calls are TRBV10-3 and TRBJ1-2, with TRBD1 identical over 7 bases. This CDR3 is 14 amino acids long. J was trimmed by 4 bases and V by 6 bases; bases with no gene match: 8. Per the germline V gene, CDR1 is ENHRY and CDR2 is SYGVKD. The CDR3 loop reads CAIRGQEGSYGYTF. In DNA form, the CDR3 reads TGTGCCATCAGAGGACAGGAGGGAAGCTATGGCTACACCTTC.

This sequence joins TRBV6-5 and TRBJ2-5; D possibly corresponds to TRBD2 (5 bases). Between the trimmed V and J ends, which lost 4 bases and 1 base, there was a span of 7 bases. Germline V gene sequence: CDR1 MNHEY, CDR2 SVGAGI. The CDR3 has 13 amino acids. The CDR3 loop reads CASSLDFQETQYF. CDR3 nucleotide sequence: TGTGCCAGCAGTTTGGACTTCCAAGAGACCCAGTACTTC.

The chain employs TRBV5-1 and TRBJ2-1, with 10 nucleotides matching TRBD2. With 5 bases clipped from V and 1 base from J, the junction kept 3 bases outside the gene matches. Germline V gene lookup returns CDR1 SGHRS and CDR2 YFSETQ. The CDR3 has 15 residues. The CDR3 reads CASRQLAGSYNEQFF. CDR3 DNA sequence: TGCGCCAGCAGACAACTAGCGGGGTCCTACAATGAGCAGTTCTTC.

CDR3 region: CASSTSRVGEQYF. The CDR3 coding sequence is TGTGCCAGCAGCACGTCCAGGGTGGGCGAGCAGTACTTC. The gene calls are TRBV5-6 and TRBJ2-7, with D perhaps matching TRBD1 (5 bases). The CDR3 totals 13 residues. The V and J ends lost 4 bases and 6 bases respectively, with 14 bases between them. Germline V gene data show CDR1 as SGHDT and CDR2 as YYEEEE.

This clone was observed a few times. The V call is TRBV7-2, the J call TRBJ2-7; D is undetermined. The CDR3 sequence is 12 residues long. Germline V CDR1 and CDR2: SGHTA, FQGNSA. V was clipped by 5 bases and J by 8 bases, with 13 bases between them. The CDR3 DNA follows: TGTGCCAGCAGCCCCGTCGCTACGAAGCAGTACTTC. This translates into CASSPVATKQYF.

The chain recombines TRBV9 with TRBJ2-5; possible D gene TRBD2, 6 bases. V was trimmed by 3 bases and J by 5 bases, leaving 11 bases between them. Per the germline V gene, CDR1 is SGDLS and CDR2 is YYNGEE. CDR3 size: 13 residues. CDR3 region: CASSAGTRETQYF. In nucleotides, the CDR3 is TGTGCCAGCAGCGCCGGGACTCGGGAGACCCAGTACTTC. Together with reference TRBV9 and TRBJ2-5, the CDR3 gives the full variable domain: DSGVTQTPKHLITATGQRVTLRCSPRSGDLSVYWYQQSLDQGLQFLIQYYNGEERAKGNILERFSAQQFPDLHSELNLSSLELGDSALYFCASSAGTRETQYFGPGTRLLVL.